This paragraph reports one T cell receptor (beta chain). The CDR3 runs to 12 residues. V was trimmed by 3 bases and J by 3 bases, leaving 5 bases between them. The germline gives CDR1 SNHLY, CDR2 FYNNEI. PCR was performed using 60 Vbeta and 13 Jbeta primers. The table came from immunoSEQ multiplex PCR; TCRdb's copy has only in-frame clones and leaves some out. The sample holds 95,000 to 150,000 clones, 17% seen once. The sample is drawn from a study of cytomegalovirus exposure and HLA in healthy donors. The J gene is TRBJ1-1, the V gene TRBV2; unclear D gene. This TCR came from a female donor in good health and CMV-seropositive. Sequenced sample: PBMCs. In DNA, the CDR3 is TGTGCCAGCAGTGAGGCCTACACTGAAGCTTTCTTT. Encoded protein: CASSEAYTEAFF.